This TCR beta chain was retrieved from a study of blood T cell repertoires in COVID-19. Study information: The origin of the acute and convalescent COVID-19 samples was the United States, Italy and Spain.

In the original analysis: Amplification from reference gene primers served as the basis for estimated nucleated cell counts. TCRdb's table, derived via immunoSEQ multiplex PCR, lists solely in-frame clones and lacks some. V and J calls and clone size are given by that table; D and trimming were obtained from the DNA. Among roughly 100,000 clones listed, around 87% were seen once. The CDR3 totals 13 residues. Trimming left V 6 bases short and J 8 bases short, with 11 bases between. Germline assignment: CDR1 KGHSH and CDR2 LQKENI. The chain couples TRBV18 to TRBJ1-6; perhaps TRBD1 as D (6 bases). What was sequenced was peripheral blood. This receptor was taken from a woman in her thirties with acute or convalescent COVID-19. The CDR3 here is CASSLGQDSPLHF. The CDR3 DNA reads as TGTGCCAGCTCTCTGGGACAAGATTCACCCCTCCACTTT.